A selection of T cell receptor beta chains follows, all from one sample in a study of blood T cell repertoires in COVID-19. Sequencing used immunoSEQ multiplex PCR; TCRdb keeps in-frame clones, though not all of them. This table holds 150,000 or so clones, about 86% found once. The sample comprised peripheral blood. The receptors were gathered from a woman in her sixties or seventies with acute or convalescent COVID-19. Both conserved end residues are part of each CDR3. A D gene is named only where the DNA matches it firmly.

v_call d_call cdr3_aa
TRBV25-1 NA CASSPGGSGQFF
TRBV11-2 NA CASSPGRKGPNEQYF
TRBV19 NA CASSRGGGSYNEQFF
TRBV19 NA CASSPRQDLNTEAFF
TRBV19 NA CASSIDTGFIHGYTF
TRBV18 TRBD1 CASSMTGRSNQPQHF
TRBV24-1 NA CATSDPTGSSGNTIYF
TRBV7-2 TRBD2 CASRTGGGETQYF
TRBV4-1 TRBD2 CASSQTTGLAVYEQYF
TRBV28 TRBD2 CASSPTRGEAGGPGEQFF
TRBV2 NA CASIPGAGWNEQFF
TRBV5-1 NA CASSYRDYGYTF
TRBV18 TRBD1 CASSPNHWTGEKNNEQFF
TRBV5-4 TRBD2 CASSKAGGAAQYF
TRBV19 NA CASRPNPAYEQYF
TRBV7-2 TRBD2 CASSLAGAGSYNEQFF
TRBV19 TRBD1 CASQDRVNTEAFF
TRBV6-4 NA CASSDLRRPSGANVLTF
TRBV2 NA CASSGSTDTQYF
TRBV28 TRBD2 CASSRDTSGKARKSSYNEQFF
TRBV19 NA CASWEDTEAFF
TRBV6-1 NA CASSQDSEAFF
TRBV3-1/TRBV3-2 NA CASSQDRLKETQYF
TRBV28 NA CASSLMAATNEKLFF
TRBV28 TRBD2 CASSRASGRAAFF
TRBV7-9 NA CASSPRGEVNYGYTF
TRBV10-3 NA CAISESLSGNTIYF
TRBV5-1 TRBD2 CASSSGAGGGDTQYF
TRBV19 NA CASSRSSYNEQFF
TRBV5-1 TRBD1 CASSERTGGDSPLHF
TRBV7-2 NA CASSLNQGGEKLFF
TRBV7-9 NA CAAPGAEAPNEQFF
TRBV13 NA CANRAHRATEAFF
TRBV28 TRBD2 CASSHPPRLAGIGSDTQYF